Presented here are 19 T cell receptor beta chains from one specimen sequenced in a study of tumor and adjacent non-tumor tissue in lung cancer. TCRbeta libraries were built with three rounds of nested PCR, modified from ARM-PCR. A single record per CDR3 protein comes from TCRdb applying MiXCR to the multiplex PCR reads. Of some 74,000 distinct CDR3 sequences listed, just under 75% are singletons. This sample's RNA came from whole unsorted tissue. Sequencing was done on a sample of lung tumor tissue. The receptors stem from a woman aged 40 to 50 with non-small cell lung cancer.

A remark on this clonotype: One end of the junction varies from germline; a read error may be responsible. In DNA, the CDR3 is TGTGCCAGTAGTTACTTAGGTAACACTGAAGCTATCTTT. Its protein is CASSYLGNTEAIF. V and J are TRBV6-5 and TRBJ1-1; D is undetermined. The CDR3 loop spans 13 amino acids. Looked up from germline, CDR1 is MNHEY and CDR2 is SVGAGI.

As regards this clonotype: The junction shows a germline mismatch at one end, possibly a read error. V gene TRBV11-2 combines with J gene TRBJ1-1; D is perhaps TRBD1 (5 bases). Germline lookup yields CDR1 SGHAT and CDR2 FQNNGV. CDR3 size: 14 residues. The DNA of the CDR3 is TGTGCCAGCAGTCCCGAGAGGGGAGGCACTGAAACTTTCTTT. Protein product: CASSPERGGTETFF. The whole variable domain, remainder taken from reference TRBV11-2 and TRBJ1-1, is EAGVAQSPRYKIIEKRQSVAFWCNPISGHATLYWYQQILGQGPKLLIQFQNNGVVDDSQLPKDRFSAERLKGVDSTLKIQPAKLEDSAVYLCASSPERGGTETFFGQGTRLTVV.

Remarks on this clonotype: A much more abundant neighbour one base away suggests this may be a read error. The chain recombines TRBV6-5 with TRBJ2-7; tentatively, D is TRBD1 (5 bases). Germline V lookup: CDR1 MNHEY, CDR2 SVGAGI. This CDR3 spans 13 amino acids. CDR3 in amino acids: CVSSPTVIYEQYF. CDR3 in DNA: TGTGTCAGCAGTCCGACAGTGATCTACGAGCAGTACTTC.

The chain combines TRBV11-3 with TRBJ1-1; D not resolved. Germline-derived CDR1 and CDR2 are SGHNT and YENEEA. The CDR3 length is 13 residues. V gave up 7 bases and J gave up 2 bases, with 11 bases separating them. DNA for the CDR3: TGTGCCAGCACCCGGGCTACTAACACTGAAGCTTTCTTT. Protein product: CASTRATNTEAFF.

Points on this clonotype: Being one base from a much bigger clone, this may be a read error. The gene calls are TRBV30 and TRBJ2-5; D is ambiguous. In germline, CDR1 is GTSNPN, CDR2 SVGIG (reference sequence). The CDR3 extends over 16 amino acids. V lost 0 bases to trimming and J lost 4 bases, with 18 bases between them. The CDR3 coding sequence is TGTGCCTGGAGTGTCACCGACCCTACCCTACCAGAGACCCAGTACTTC. Translation gives CAWSVTDPTLPETQYF.

The V call is TRBV6-6, the J call TRBJ2-3; no reliable D call. From germline, CDR1 is MNHNY and CDR2 SVGAGI (reference sequence). Trimming removed 8 bases from V and 2 bases from J, with 11 bases in between. The CDR3 totals 13 residues. The CDR3 DNA follows: TGTGCCAGCTATGGTAGGAACACAGATACGCAGTATTTT. It codes for CASYGRNTDTQYF.

In its sample, this clonotype was seen once. The chain links TRBV20-1 to TRBJ2-1; D is perhaps TRBD1 or TRBD2 (6 bases each). Trimming removed 7 bases from V and 8 bases from J, with 21 bases in between. CDR1 is DFQATT and CDR2 is SNEGSKA in the germline V gene (reference sequence). The length of the CDR3 is 14 residues. The CDR3 here is CSVQAGLDSDEQFF. In DNA form, the CDR3 reads TGCAGTGTTCAGGCGGGACTGGACAGCGATGAGCAGTTCTTC.

In this sample, this clonotype turned up a few times. The chain links TRBV29-1 to TRBJ2-7, with D perhaps matching TRBD2 (6 bases). This CDR3 spans 13 amino acids. With 3 bases removed from V and 2 bases from J, the gap between germline ends came to 11 bases. Germline V CDR1 and CDR2: SQVTM, ANQGSEA. The CDR3 protein is CSVEKSGPYEQYF. DNA for the CDR3: TGCAGCGTTGAGAAAAGCGGGCCCTACGAGCAGTACTTC.

The chain couples TRBV20-1 to TRBJ2-3; 8 nucleotides agree with TRBD2. V was pared by 3 bases and J by 2 bases, with 10 bases of the junction left unmatched. This CDR3 spans 16 amino acids. CDR1 is DFQATT and CDR2 is SNEGSKA in the germline V gene (reference sequence). The DNA for the CDR3 is TGCAGTGCTAGCCTCCTTGGAGCGGGGGTCACAGATACGCAGTATTTT. This codes for CSASLLGAGVTDTQYF.

This clonotype counts as medium-sized. The V call is TRBV6-6, the J call TRBJ2-3; TRBD2 agrees at 9 bases. V gave up 6 bases and J gave up 0 bases; unmatched junction bases: 7. CDR3 length: 16 amino acids. Germline V lookup: CDR1 MNHNY, CDR2 SVGAGI (reference sequence). In DNA, the CDR3 is TGTGCCAGCAGGACCGGGACTAGCCGGAGCACAGATACGCAGTATTTT. Translating gives CASRTGTSRSTDTQYF.

Of note for this clonotype: The junction differs from germline at one of its ends, possibly a read error. The V gene is TRBV11-2, the J gene TRBJ2-3, with D unresolved. The germline gives CDR1 SGHAT, CDR2 FQNNGV. The CDR3 is 16 residues long. CDR3 nucleotides: TGTGCCAGCAGCTTAGATGTACAGAGCGACTCAGATACGCAATATTTT. It codes for CASSLDVQSDSDTQYF.

A remark on this clonotype: The junction departs from the called germline gene at one end, perhaps through a read error. V gene TRBV6-2 or TRBV6-3 combines with J gene TRBJ2-5, with D hard to call. Germline CDR1 MNHEY, CDR2 SVGEGT. The CDR3 is 12 amino acids. DNA of the CDR3: TGTGCCAGCACTACCTATCAAGAGACCAAGTACTTC. This encodes CASTTYQETKYF.

With regard to this clonotype: As the CDR3 is not closed by the conserved phenylalanine or tryptophan, this likely results from a read error. The chain carries TRBV12-3 or TRBV12-4 and TRBJ2-7, with a weak D call TRBD1 (6 bases). The CDR3 is 14 amino acids. Trimming took off 3 bases at V and 5 bases at J, with 14 bases between the two ends. This CDR3 reads CASSFRDKGNEQYI. CDR3 sequence (DNA): TGTGCCAGCAGTTTTAGGGACAAAGGAAACGAGCAGTACATC.

CDR3 nucleotides: TGTGCCAGCAGCGCAACCAGACTAGCGGGAGTTAATGCAGATACGCAGTATTTT. Amino acid sequence: CASSATRLAGVNADTQYF. J is TRBJ2-3 and V is TRBV6-1; 12 nucleotides line up with TRBD2. The V gene end was trimmed by 6 bases and the J gene end by 4 bases; junction bases not matched to a gene: 14. The CDR3 is made up of 18 amino acids. CDR1 and CDR2 from the germline V gene are MNHNS and SASEGT.

As regards this clonotype: This is likely a read error, given that the CDR3 carries no conserved phenylalanine or tryptophan at its end. The chain carries TRBV2 and TRBJ2-3, with 9 nucleotides matching TRBD2. The CDR3 sequence is 14 residues long. Germline V gene data show CDR1 as SNHLY and CDR2 as FYNNEI. Here the CDR3 reads CASVASGESDMQYS. In nucleotides, the CDR3 is TGTGCCAGCGTCGCTAGCGGGGAATCCGATATGCAGTATTCT.

To note about this clonotype: Given a much more abundant clone one base away, this may be a read error. As DNA, the CDR3 is TGTGCCAGCACTGAAACTAGCGGGAGGGCCGTAAGAGATACGCAGTATTTT. This codes for CASTETSGRAVRDTQYF. The chain carries TRBV28 and TRBJ2-3; 13 bases map to TRBD2. This CDR3 is built from 17 residues. With 7 bases clipped from V and 5 bases from J, the junction kept 12 bases outside the gene matches. From germline, CDR1 is MDHEN and CDR2 SYDVKM. Drawing the rest from reference TRBV28 and TRBJ2-3, the complete variable domain is DVKVTQSSRYLVKRTGEKVFLECVQDMDHENMFWYRQDPGLGLRLIYFSYDVKMKEKGDIPEGYSVSREKKERFSLILESASTNQTSMYLCASTETSGRAVRDTQYFGPGTRLTVL.

To note about this clonotype: The junction and the germline gene differ at one end; a read error may be behind it. The CDR3 region is CSVGTGDEKLFF. For the CDR3, the DNA is TGTAGCGTTGGGACGGGTGATGAAAAACTGTTTTTT. The chain is built from TRBV29-1 and TRBJ1-4, with D maybe TRBD1 (5 bases). Germline CDR1 reads SQVTM; CDR2 reads ANQGSEA. The CDR3 spans 12 residues.

The V and J genes are TRBV7-3 and TRBJ2-2, with D perhaps matching TRBD1 or TRBD2 (5 bases each). Trimming took off 8 bases at V and 6 bases at J, with 22 bases between the two ends. CDR1 is SGHTA and CDR2 is FQGTGA in the germline V gene. The CDR3 runs to 16 residues. The CDR3 bases are TGTGCCAGCTCCCTAGGTCGGGGCACAAACGCCGGGGAGCTGTTTTTT. Translation: CASSLGRGTNAGELFF.

As concerns this clonotype: Germline and junction disagree at one end, which may indicate a read error. The chain is built from TRBV11-2 and TRBJ2-5; 7 bases map to TRBD1. Germline V gene data show CDR1 as SGHAT and CDR2 as FQNNGV. The CDR3 is 15 amino acids. The CDR3 region is CATTKFGQAQQTQYF. The DNA for the CDR3 is TGTGCCACCACCAAATTCGGACAGGCACAACAGACCCAATACTTC.